The rows below give T cell receptor beta chains drawn from one sample of a study of T cell responses to AZD1222 COVID-19 vaccine. Repertoires were generated with immunoSEQ multiplex PCR, while TCRdb's copy carries only in-frame clones and drops some. The table has 140,000 to 150,000 clones, 85% to 95% seen once. Source: peripheral blood, taken after recovery from COVID-19. These TCRs come from an adult who had recovered from COVID-19. CDR3s include the opening cysteine and the closing phenylalanine or tryptophan. A D gene is named only where the DNA matches it firmly. Only part of the rows carry a size: once, few, many, or a class if the clone is expanded.

clone size: -
V gene: TRBV18
J gene: TRBJ1-1
D gene: TRBD1
CDR3 protein: CASSPGWDRGNEAFF
CDR3 DNA: TGTGCCAGCTCACCAGGATGGGACAGGGGAAATGAAGCTTTCTTT

clone size: -
V gene: TRBV6-5
J gene: TRBJ1-5
D gene: TRBD1
CDR3 protein: CASSLRQGNQPQHF
CDR3 DNA: TGTGCCAGCAGTCTACGACAGGGAAATCAGCCCCAGCATTTT

clone size: -
V gene: TRBV6-6
J gene: TRBJ2-2
D gene: TRBD2
CDR3 protein: CASSPGLAGANTGELFF
CDR3 DNA: TGTGCCAGCAGTCCGGGACTAGCGGGGGCGAACACCGGGGAGCTGTTTTTT

clone size: -
V gene: TRBV7-9
J gene: TRBJ2-2
D gene: TRBD1
CDR3 protein: CASSLRQGPILNGAGELFF
CDR3 DNA: TGTGCCAGCAGCTTGCGACAGGGACCGATTTTAAATGGGGCCGGGGAGCTGTTTTTT

clone size: -
V gene: TRBV13
J gene: TRBJ2-3
D gene: TRBD2
CDR3 protein: CASSRTSGSPKLGTQYF
CDR3 DNA: TGTGCCAGTAGTAGGACTAGCGGGAGCCCTAAGTTAGGTACGCAGTATTTT

clone size: -
V gene: TRBV9
J gene: TRBJ1-1
D gene: -
CDR3 protein: CASSLGWEKNTEAFF
CDR3 DNA: TGTGCCAGCAGCCTGGGGTGGGAGAAGAACACTGAAGCTTTCTTT

clone size: -
V gene: TRBV24-1
J gene: TRBJ2-4
D gene: TRBD1
CDR3 protein: CATSGTGGKNIQYF
CDR3 DNA: TGTGCCACCAGTGGTACAGGGGGCAAAAACATTCAGTACTTC

clone size: -
V gene: TRBV7-6
J gene: TRBJ2-1
D gene: TRBD2
CDR3 protein: CASSPPTSGDYNEQFF
CDR3 DNA: TGTGCCAGCAGCCCACCTACTAGCGGGGATTACAATGAGCAGTTCTTC

clone size: few
V gene: TRBV24-1
J gene: TRBJ1-5
D gene: TRBD1
CDR3 protein: CATSDPLGQVYSNQPQHF
CDR3 DNA: TGTGCCACCAGTGACCCCCTAGGACAGGTCTATAGCAATCAGCCCCAGCATTTT

clone size: -
V gene: TRBV9
J gene: TRBJ2-3
D gene: -
CDR3 protein: CASSPRDIQSTDTQYF
CDR3 DNA: TGTGCCAGCAGCCCCCGGGACATCCAAAGCACAGATACGCAGTATTTT

clone size: -
V gene: TRBV14
J gene: TRBJ2-2
D gene: -
CDR3 protein: CASSQVTQLNTGELFF
CDR3 DNA: TGTGCCAGCAGCCAAGTGACACAGTTGAACACCGGGGAGCTGTTTTTT

clone size: -
V gene: TRBV19
J gene: TRBJ1-3
D gene: -
CDR3 protein: CASISGNTIYF
CDR3 DNA: TGTGCCAGTATTTCTGGAAACACCATATATTTT

clone size: -
V gene: TRBV2
J gene: TRBJ1-4
D gene: -
CDR3 protein: CASRVTTGRREKLFF
CDR3 DNA: TGTGCCAGCAGGGTGACCACAGGGAGGCGCGAAAAACTGTTTTTT

clone size: -
V gene: TRBV11-2
J gene: TRBJ1-4
D gene: -
CDR3 protein: CASSRGQGREKLFF
CDR3 DNA: TGTGCCAGCAGCCGAGGTCAGGGACGTGAAAAACTGTTTTTT

clone size: -
V gene: TRBV19
J gene: TRBJ1-2
D gene: -
CDR3 protein: CASSMEQDYGYTF
CDR3 DNA: TGTGCCAGTAGTATGGAGCAGGACTATGGCTACACCTTC

clone size: -
V gene: TRBV6-6
J gene: TRBJ2-5
D gene: TRBD1
CDR3 protein: CASTKRDSAWETQYF
CDR3 DNA: TGTGCCAGCACTAAAAGGGACAGCGCTTGGGAGACCCAGTACTTC

clone size: -
V gene: TRBV4-2
J gene: TRBJ2-3
D gene: TRBD2
CDR3 protein: CASSQEMSGGTDTQYF
CDR3 DNA: TGTGCCAGCAGCCAAGAGATGAGCGGGGGCACAGATACGCAGTATTTT